Shown below are 16 T cell receptor beta chains from a single sample sequenced in a study of blood T cell repertoires in COVID-19. TCRdb's table, derived via immunoSEQ multiplex PCR, lists solely in-frame clones and lacks some. The profile covers some 70,000 clones, with 75% to 90% appearing a single time and approximately 2.9% taken by the ten largest. Sequencing was carried out using peripheral blood. These receptor sequences come from a man aged 50-60 years with acute or convalescent COVID-19.

CDR3 nucleotide sequence: TGTGCCAGCAGCAAGGGAGCCCCCAACACTGAAGCTTTCTTT. Amino acids: CASSKGAPNTEAFF. The chain couples TRBV27 to TRBJ1-1; D gene ambiguous. There are 14 residues in the CDR3. Deletions cut 6 bases from V and 2 bases from J, with 13 bases between. Germline loops: CDR1 MNHEY, CDR2 SMNVEV (reference sequence).

The genes are TRBV15 and TRBJ1-5; TRBD1 aligns across 7 bases. The ends lost 4 bases at V and 4 bases at J; junction bases unmatched: 1. Germline V gene data show CDR1 as LNHNV and CDR2 as YYDKDF (reference sequence). This CDR3 comprises 13 residues. The CDR3, as DNA: TGTGCCACCAGCACGGACAGGAATCAGCCCCAGCATTTT. This translates into CATSTDRNQPQHF.

In its sample, this clone was seen once. The V and J genes are TRBV30 and TRBJ2-7, with D unresolved. This CDR3 region has 14 residues. Germline V gene lookup returns CDR1 GTSNPN and CDR2 SVGIG (reference sequence). V was cut by 2 bases and J by 2 bases, with 13 bases left in between. Written as DNA, the CDR3 is TGTGCCTGGAGTTCCTTCCCCGCTACCTACGAGCAGTACGTC. Protein: CAWSSFPATYEQYV.

The chain uses TRBV27 and TRBJ1-1; TRBD1 matches at 7 bases. Unmatched junction bases numbered 10, after V lost 4 bases and J lost 2 bases. The V gene's germline CDR1 is MNHEY and CDR2 SMNVEV (reference sequence). This CDR3 comprises 16 residues. CDR3 sequence: CASSSVQGIRNTEAFF. The CDR3 bases are TGTGCCAGCAGTTCCGTACAGGGGATTCGAAACACTGAAGCTTTCTTT.

This clone was seen more than once but under ten times. The chain is built from TRBV19 and TRBJ1-3, with 7 bases that match TRBD1. Germline trimming cut 7 bases from V and 2 bases from J; bases unmatched to any gene: 2. Germline loops: CDR1 LNHDA, CDR2 SQIVND (reference sequence). The CDR3 is made up of 13 amino acids. In nucleotides, the CDR3 is TGTGCCAGTACCGGGACAGCTGGAAACACCATATATTTT. As protein: CASTGTAGNTIYF.

The gene calls are TRBV6-1 and TRBJ1-5; D not resolved. CDR3 size: 17 residues. Germline V gives CDR1 MNHNS, CDR2 SASEGT. With 3 bases removed from V and 0 bases from J, the gap between germline ends came to 15 bases. The CDR3 reads CASSDSWAVYSNQPQHF. In nucleotides, the CDR3 is TGTGCCAGCAGTGATTCCTGGGCCGTATATAGCAATCAGCCCCAGCATTTT.

In this sample, this clone turned up once. The genes are TRBV4-3 and TRBJ2-7; the match to TRBD2 covers 8 bases. Trimming at V came to 0 bases and at J to 0 bases, leaving 7 bases not matched to a gene. This CDR3 spans 17 amino acids. Germline CDR1 reads LGHNA; CDR2 reads YSLEER. The CDR3 DNA reads as TGCGCCAGCAGCCAAGATTCGTCCGGGAGGGGCTCCTACGAGCAGTACTTC. It translates to CASSQDSSGRGSYEQYF.

The V call is TRBV10-2, the J call TRBJ2-5; 11 bases are a match to TRBD2. The CDR3 has 14 residues. V shed 7 bases, J shed 5 bases, and the junction held 6 bases outside the gene matches. Germline V lookup: CDR1 WSHSY, CDR2 SAAADI. The CDR3 sequence is CASTGTSGGETQYF. The CDR3, as DNA: TGCGCCAGCACGGGGACTAGCGGAGGGGAGACCCAGTACTTC.

The V gene is TRBV5-4, the J gene TRBJ2-5, with 13 bases aligning to TRBD2. From germline, CDR1 is SGHNT and CDR2 YYREEE (reference sequence). V dropped 4 bases and J dropped 5; count of bases not matched to a gene: 5. The CDR3 extends over 15 amino acids. CDR3 amino acids: CASSNGLAGVETQYF. In DNA, the CDR3 is TGTGCCAGCAGCAACGGACTAGCGGGAGTTGAGACCCAGTACTTC.

This clone has only one observation. The genes are TRBV11-2 and TRBJ1-5; D is unclear. This CDR3 has 16 residues. Germline values: CDR1 SGHAT, CDR2 FQNNGV. V shed 3 bases and J shed 6 bases, with 18 bases lying between them. The CDR3 DNA follows: TGTGCCAGCAGCTTCCTACCCGTTCCGTCAGGTCAGCCCCAGCATTTT. Its translation is CASSFLPVPSGQPQHF.

This clone has a single count. The rearrangement joins TRBV5-1 to TRBJ2-2, with D possibly TRBD1 on 6 matching bases. Germline assignment: CDR1 SGHRS and CDR2 YFSETQ. The V and J ends lost 4 bases and 6 bases respectively, with 13 bases between them. The CDR3 is 14 residues long. CDR3 nucleotide sequence: TGCGCCAGCAGCCGGACAGCCGAATCCGGGGAGCTGTTTTTT. Encoded protein: CASSRTAESGELFF. The full variable domain, rest sourced from reference TRBV5-1 and TRBJ2-2, is KAGVTQTPRYLIKTRGQQVTLSCSPISGHRSVSWYQQTPGQGLQFLFEYFSETQRNKGNFPGRFSGRQFSNSRSEMNVSTLELGDSALYLCASSRTAESGELFFGEGSRLTVL.

This chain links TRBV19 with TRBJ1-5, with 7 nucleotides matching TRBD1. Germline V gene lookup returns CDR1 LNHDA and CDR2 SQIVND (reference sequence). Trimming cost V 3 bases and J 7 bases; bases outside gene matches: 6. The CDR3 extends over 14 amino acids. The CDR3 loop reads CASSIEQGDQPQHF. DNA of the CDR3: TGTGCCAGTAGTATTGAGCAGGGGGACCAGCCCCAGCATTTT.

V gene TRBV18 combines with J gene TRBJ2-2; 10 bases match TRBD1. V lost 1 base and J lost 4; bases outside the gene matches: 9. This CDR3 region has 18 residues. Germline V lookup: CDR1 KGHSH, CDR2 LQKENI. CDR3 amino acids: CASSPRDRGPRGTGELFF. DNA of the CDR3: TGTGCCAGCTCACCACGGGACAGGGGCCCCCGGGGCACCGGGGAGCTGTTTTTT.

The chain is built from TRBV5-8 and TRBJ2-7; 9 nucleotides agree with TRBD1. V shed 4 bases and J 6 bases; nucleotides not matched to a gene: 8. Germline CDR1 is SGHTS and CDR2 is YDEGEE. The CDR3 contains 14 residues. The CDR3 protein is CASSPGDRVGEQYF. CDR3 bases: TGTGCCAGCAGCCCGGGGGACAGGGTAGGCGAGCAGTACTTC.

CDR3 sequence (DNA): TGTGCCAGCAGTTTATATAGGTCTCCTCGGGAGAGGTCCTACAATGAGCAGTTCTTC. It yields the protein CASSLYRSPRERSYNEQFF. This chain uses TRBV28 with TRBJ2-1; perhaps TRBD2 as D (6 bases). Germline lookup yields CDR1 MDHEN and CDR2 SYDVKM. This CDR3 contains 19 residues. Trimming pared 1 base from V and 1 base from J, leaving 20 bases between.

The chain recombines TRBV5-1 with TRBJ1-1; D uncertain. Germline V gene lookup returns CDR1 SGHRS and CDR2 YFSETQ. This CDR3 is built from 14 residues. V was cut by 1 base and J by 1 base, with 8 bases left in between. The CDR3 bases are TGCGCCAGCAGCTTGACTACCTCGAACACTGAAGCTTTCTTT. Protein: CASSLTTSNTEAFF.